What follows are 29 T cell receptor beta chains derived from one specimen sequenced in a study of shared clonotypes between healthy human individuals (dated by TCRdb to about 2020). Libraries were constructed by the immunoSEQ multiplex PCR assay. TCRdb limited this immuneACCESS table to in-frame rearrangements with V and J called. A share of clones is missing; checked studies link under half to unresolved V genes, and the rest is unexplained. This sample comprises 2 million to 2.5 million clones, more than 85% of them detected only once. The ten top clones hold 1.5% to 2% of the sample. CD8 naive samples consisted of CD45RO-negative cells that were positively selected for CCR7, yielding a CD45RA+CCR7+ population without TemRA cells. Sequences were obtained from naive CD8+ T cells from PBMCs. The cell subset or site label on this specimen signifies: CD45RA+CCR7+. The source is a man between 18 and 29 years old in good health. Some clones in this sample may be carry-over from other donors' samples.

This clone was detected once. The chain combines TRBV27 with TRBJ2-1; no reliable D call. Germline V gives CDR1 MNHEY, CDR2 SMNVEV (reference sequence). The V end lost 7 bases, the J end lost 6 bases, and 7 bases lay between the germline ends. This CDR3 contains 11 residues. The CDR3 DNA reads TGTGCCAGCATAAGGGCCAATGAGCAGTTCTTC. This gives the protein CASIRANEQFF.

This clone was counted once. The sample holds other DNA sequences that translate to the same CDR3. The genes are TRBV7-2 and TRBJ2-3; D is undetermined. The CDR3 loop spans 12 amino acids. Trimming removed 3 bases at V and 3 bases at J, with 4 bases between. Germline V gene data show CDR1 as SGHTA and CDR2 as FQGNSA. CDR3 amino acids: CASSFRTDTQYF. In DNA, the CDR3 is TGTGCCAGCAGCTTTAGGACAGATACGCAGTATTTT.

The chain links TRBV5-1 to TRBJ2-7; D call uncertain. V was trimmed by 4 bases and J by 5 bases, leaving 10 bases between them. Germline V CDR1 and CDR2: SGHRS, YFSETQ. The CDR3 spans 12 residues. CDR3 loop: CASSLTAHEQYF. In DNA form, the CDR3 reads TGCGCCAGCAGCCTGACGGCCCACGAGCAGTACTTC.

V gene TRBV10-3 combines with J gene TRBJ2-7; possible D gene TRBD2, 6 bases. CDR1 is ENHRY and CDR2 is SYGVKD in the germline V gene. The CDR3 covers 14 residues. Trimming pared 7 bases from V and 3 bases from J, leaving 16 bases between. Here the CDR3 reads CAITAGTGDYEQYF. CDR3 DNA sequence: TGTGCCATCACCGCCGGGACTGGGGACTACGAGCAGTACTTC.

The chain employs TRBV7-2 and TRBJ2-1, with TRBD2 matching 9 bases. CDR1 and CDR2 from the germline V gene are SGHTA and FQGNSA. There are 16 residues in the CDR3. The V segment lost 1 base and the J segment 2 bases; nucleotides outside the gene matches: 3. The CDR3 DNA follows: TGTGCCAGCAGCTTAGTAGCGGGAGTTGCCTACAATGAGCAGTTCTTC. Protein product: CASSLVAGVAYNEQFF. Variable domain in full (rest from reference TRBV7-2 and TRBJ2-1): GAGVSQSPSNKVTEKGKDVELRCDPISGHTALYWYRQSLGQGLEFLIYFQGNSAPDKSGLPSDRFSAERTGGSVSTLTIQRTQQEDSAVYLCASSLVAGVAYNEQFFGPGTRLTVL.

This rearrangement joins TRBV23-1 to TRBJ2-7; 8 bases are a match to TRBD1. TRBV23-1 is noted as an ORF with a role that remains uncertain. The CDR3 covers 15 residues. The V segment lost 0 bases and the J segment 2 bases; nucleotides outside the gene matches: 3. The CDR3 sequence is CASSQSMDRAYEQYF. The CDR3 DNA sequence: TGCGCCAGCAGTCAATCGATGGACAGGGCCTACGAGCAGTACTTC.

On this clone: The same CDR3 also results from other DNA sequences found in this sample. The J gene is TRBJ2-4, the V gene TRBV9; no clear D. Trimming stripped 2 bases from V and 0 bases from J, with 3 bases between. This CDR3 is 13 amino acids long. Germline CDR1 is SGDLS and CDR2 is YYNGEE. The CDR3 DNA reads as TGTGCCAGCAGCGTCGGAGCCAAAAACATTCAGTACTTC. Its translation: CASSVGAKNIQYF.

This clone was detected only a few times. This sample includes further DNA sequences coding for the same CDR3. V gene TRBV27 combines with J gene TRBJ1-2; 8 nucleotides agree with TRBD1. The CDR3 spans 13 residues. The trim removed 0 bases at V and 8 bases at J, leaving 2 bases unmatched. Germline CDR1 and CDR2: MNHEY and SMNVEV (reference sequence). The CDR3 protein is CASSLSRGLGYTF. Written as DNA, the CDR3 is TGTGCCAGCAGTTTATCCAGGGGGCTGGGCTACACCTTC.

With regard to this clone: The sample contains more than one DNA sequence encoding this CDR3. J is TRBJ2-7 and V is TRBV28, with D possibly matching TRBD1 (6 bases). The CDR3 loop spans 13 amino acids. The V gene lost 9 bases and the J gene lost 1 base, with 13 bases spanning the gap. Germline V gene data show CDR1 as MDHEN and CDR2 as SYDVKM. The CDR3 region has the DNA TGTGCCAGTACTAGGGGACATTCCTACGAGCAGTACTTC. It translates to CASTRGHSYEQYF.

The chain joins TRBV6-1 to TRBJ1-1, with D possibly matching TRBD1 (6 bases). The CDR3 covers 15 residues. Trimming shortened V by 7 bases and J by 4 bases, and 19 bases separated the two germline ends. Germline V CDR1 and CDR2: MNHNS, SASEGT. The CDR3 protein is CASIWPVQGSTEAFF. For the CDR3, the DNA is TGTGCCAGCATCTGGCCCGTTCAGGGGAGCACTGAAGCTTTCTTT.

To note about this clone: Additional DNA sequences in this sample encode the identical CDR3. The rearrangement joins TRBV7-6 to TRBJ2-3; 10 positions agree with TRBD2. J was trimmed by 1 base and V by 2 bases; bases with no gene match: 0. Germline V gene sequence: CDR1 SGHVS, CDR2 FNYEAQ. This CDR3 comprises 15 residues. CDR3 in amino acids: CASSLLAGGTDTQYF. In DNA form, the CDR3 reads TGTGCCAGCAGCTTACTAGCGGGAGGCACAGATACGCAGTATTTT.

The gene calls are TRBV28 and TRBJ2-7, with 9 bases that match TRBD1. The V and J ends lost 10 bases and 1 base, in that order; junction bases with no gene match: 5. CDR1 and CDR2 from the germline V gene are MDHEN and SYDVKM. The CDR3 sequence is 13 residues long. CDR3 sequence reads: CAIAGTGSYEQYF. DNA of the CDR3: TGTGCCATTGCCGGGACAGGGTCCTACGAGCAGTACTTC.

The CDR3: CAIRGLAGNSDEQYF. CDR3 nucleotide sequence: TGTGCCATCAGGGGACTAGCGGGGAATTCGGACGAGCAGTACTTC. V usage is TRBV10-3 and J usage is TRBJ2-7; 13 nucleotides match TRBD2. The CDR3 loop spans 15 amino acids. V lost 6 bases to trimming and J lost 5 bases; unmatched junction nucleotides: 7. The germline V gene has CDR1 ENHRY and CDR2 SYGVKD.

The chain combines TRBV6-1 with TRBJ2-1; no clear D. This CDR3 comprises 16 residues. Germline V gene lookup returns CDR1 MNHNS and CDR2 SASEGT. V was pared by 6 bases and J by 0 bases, with 15 bases between. The CDR3 sequence: CASRESPASSYNEQFF. DNA of the CDR3: TGTGCCAGCAGGGAAAGCCCCGCGAGCTCCTACAATGAGCAGTTCTTC.

The V gene is TRBV29-1, the J gene TRBJ2-1; 14 bases fit TRBD2. The CDR3 covers 14 residues. J gave up 6 bases and V 7 bases, and 5 bases lay outside the gene matches. Germline V CDR1 and CDR2: SQVTM, ANQGSEA. The CDR3 here is CSGRGLAGGNEQFF. The CDR3 region has the DNA TGCAGCGGCCGAGGACTAGCGGGAGGCAATGAGCAGTTCTTC.

V is TRBV27 and J is TRBJ2-7; 12 nucleotides match TRBD1. V lost 0 bases and J lost 6; bases outside the gene matches: 3. CDR1 is MNHEY, CDR2 SMNVEV, per germline (reference sequence). This CDR3 has 15 amino acids. CDR3 residues: CASSLSGTGGGEQYF. CDR3 DNA sequence: TGTGCCAGCAGTTTATCGGGGACAGGGGGCGGCGAGCAGTACTTC.

The chain couples TRBV7-2 to TRBJ2-5; 8 nucleotides align to TRBD2. Germline V gene data show CDR1 as SGHTA and CDR2 as FQGNSA. The ends lost 5 bases at V and 3 bases at J; junction bases unmatched: 5. The CDR3 length is 14 residues. This CDR3 reads CASSRRRGEETQYF. The CDR3 bases are TGTGCCAGCAGCCGCCGGCGGGGGGAAGAGACCCAGTACTTC.

The chain combines TRBV11-2 with TRBJ1-1; a weak D match, TRBD1 (6 bases). Germline CDR1 and CDR2: SGHAT and FQNNGV. CDR3 size: 15 residues. Trimming pared 6 bases from V and 1 base from J, leaving 15 bases between. The CDR3 is CASRPRWGRNTEAFF. In nucleotides, the CDR3 is TGTGCCAGCAGGCCGAGGTGGGGGCGGAACACTGAAGCTTTCTTT.

This chain joins TRBV11-2 and TRBJ1-4; no reliable D call. V shed 0 bases and J shed 4 bases, with 6 bases lying between them. This CDR3 has 14 amino acids. CDR1 is SGHAT, CDR2 FQNNGV, per germline. In DNA, the CDR3 is TGTGCCAGCAGCTTAGACGGTGGTAATGAAAAACTGTTTTTT. This sequence encodes CASSLDGGNEKLFF.

This clone was counted a few times. The chain employs TRBV4-2 and TRBJ1-1; 8 bases map to TRBD1. Germline CDR1 is LGHNA and CDR2 is YNFKEQ. The CDR3 is 14 amino acids. The ends lost 5 bases at V and 6 bases at J; junction bases unmatched: 8. The CDR3 DNA is TGTGCCAGCAGCAGCCGGACAGGGAGTTCTGAAGCTTTCTTT. It specifies CASSSRTGSSEAFF.

The chain couples TRBV7-9 to TRBJ1-4; D gene unclear. CDR3 size: 14 residues. Trimming removed 5 bases at V and 7 bases at J, with 14 bases between. Germline CDR1 is SEHNR and CDR2 is FQNEAQ (reference sequence). The CDR3 bases are TGTGCCAGCAGCCCGATTTACCTGGGTGAAAAACTGTTTTTT. Translation gives CASSPIYLGEKLFF.

Regarding this clone: Other nucleotide sequences from this sample produce the same CDR3. This chain links TRBV4-1 with TRBJ1-5, with 9 bases lining up with TRBD1. V dropped 4 bases and J dropped 1; count of bases not matched to a gene: 5. Per the germline V gene, CDR1 is MGHRA and CDR2 is YSYEKL. The CDR3 covers 16 residues. For the CDR3, the DNA is TGCGCCAGCAGCCCCCGGGACAGGGCGAGCAATCAGCCCCAGCATTTT. Translation gives CASSPRDRASNQPQHF.

The chain couples TRBV9 to TRBJ2-7; D gene unclear. The germline V gene encodes CDR1 SGDLS and CDR2 YYNGEE. V was cut by 2 bases and J by 5 bases, with 23 bases left in between. The CDR3 runs 17 residues. The CDR3 nucleotides read TGTGCCAGCAGCGTCGGTCGATGGTCCCAGGCGTTGGACGAGCAGTACTTC. Translating it yields CASSVGRWSQALDEQYF.

The CDR3 region has the DNA TGTGCCAGCGGAAAGGGCGGGAGTGGGGAGACCCAGTACTTC. Amino acids: CASGKGGSGETQYF. This rearrangement joins TRBV7-9 to TRBJ2-5; TRBD2 matches at 7 bases. Germline CDR1 reads SEHNR; CDR2 reads FQNEAQ (reference sequence). The CDR3 extends over 14 amino acids. After removal of 8 bases from V and 5 bases from J, the junction contained 11 bases not matched to a gene.

The chain couples TRBV5-6 to TRBJ2-1, with D hard to call. V shed 0 bases and J shed 6 bases, with 13 bases lying between them. In germline, CDR1 is SGHDT, CDR2 YYEEEE. The CDR3 consists of 15 residues. As DNA, the CDR3 is TGTGCCAGCAGCTTGGATCCCAAAGAGGTCAATGAGCAGTTCTTC. Protein sequence: CASSLDPKEVNEQFF.

The chain has TRBV7-9 and TRBJ2-7; TRBD1 aligns across 10 bases. The CDR3 consists of 15 residues. V lost 5 bases and J lost 9; bases outside the gene matches: 13. CDR1 and CDR2 (germline): SEHNR, FQNEAQ (reference sequence). CDR3 DNA sequence: TGTGCCAGCAGCCACTTCGGACAGGGGGAACTGGTGCAGTACTTC. Encoded protein: CASSHFGQGELVQYF. The variable domain in full, completed from reference TRBV7-9 and TRBJ2-7, reads DTGVSQNPRHKITKRGQNVTFRCDPISEHNRLYWYRQTLGQGPEFLTYFQNEAQLEKSRLLSDRFSAERPKGSFSTLEIQRTEQGDSAMYLCASSHFGQGELVQYFGPGTRLTVT.

This clone was seen only once. The chain recombines TRBV7-2 with TRBJ2-7; 9 bases agree with TRBD1. The CDR3 spans 17 residues. V lost 4 bases to trimming and J lost 6 bases; unmatched junction nucleotides: 16. In germline, CDR1 is SGHTA, CDR2 FQGNSA. The CDR3 reads CASSSLFPGDRDGEQYF. For the CDR3, the DNA is TGTGCCAGCAGCTCACTCTTTCCGGGGGACAGGGACGGCGAGCAGTACTTC. Looking up the rest from reference TRBV7-2 and TRBJ2-7 gives the full variable domain: GAGVSQSPSNKVTEKGKDVELRCDPISGHTALYWYRQSLGQGLEFLIYFQGNSAPDKSGLPSDRFSAERTGGSVSTLTIQRTQQEDSAVYLCASSSLFPGDRDGEQYFGPGTRLTVT.

This sequence joins TRBV28 and TRBJ2-3; D gene ambiguous. CDR3 length equals 13 residues. Germline V lookup: CDR1 MDHEN, CDR2 SYDVKM. V lost 4 bases and J 5 bases, leaving 10 bases between the germline ends. The CDR3 protein is CASSSPKRDTQYF. The CDR3 coding sequence is TGTGCCAGCAGTTCCCCCAAGCGAGATACGCAGTATTTT. Together with reference TRBV28 and TRBJ2-3, the CDR3 gives the full variable domain: DVKVTQSSRYLVKRTGEKVFLECVQDMDHENMFWYRQDPGLGLRLIYFSYDVKMKEKGDIPEGYSVSREKKERFSLILESASTNQTSMYLCASSSPKRDTQYFGPGTRLTVL.

The rearrangement links TRBV9 to TRBJ2-1; 8 bases fit TRBD1. Looked up from germline, CDR1 is SGDLS and CDR2 is YYNGEE. This CDR3 contains 15 residues. J was trimmed by 2 bases and V by 3 bases; bases with no gene match: 4. The CDR3 reads CASSADRAPYNEQFF. CDR3 coding DNA: TGTGCCAGCAGCGCGGACAGGGCCCCCTACAATGAGCAGTTCTTC.